The TCR beta chain under discussion was sequenced for a study of T cells after yellow fever vaccination. Study-wide context: Libraries from low-cell-number fractions were prepared with the SMART-Seq v4 Ultra Low Input RNA kit. Study conclusions and caveats: Abundant bulk-population clonotypes could contaminate the FACS-sorted repertoires. Post-booster reappearance was seen for most primary-vaccination clones (roughly 96% CD4, around 91% CD8).

This clonotype occurred a few times. Its antigen remains unknown. The V gene's germline CDR1 is SGHRS and CDR2 YFSETQ. V was pared by 2 bases and J by 11 bases, with 14 bases between. The CDR3 consists of 14 residues. Generation of TCR cDNA used 5'RACE template switching (which added a universal primer site and UMIs). Each CDR3 protein is one row after TCRdb ran MiXCR on the 5' RACE reads. The data contain around 310,000 distinct CDR3 sequences, 3% to 4.5% of them singletons. The source material was PBMCs, sampled 5 days after the yellow fever booster vaccination. The source is a man aged 18 to 35 who received the YFV17D yellow fever vaccine. The rearrangement links TRBV5-1 to TRBJ2-6; possible D gene TRBD1, 7 bases. This chain's CDR3 is CASSFSDREDVLTF. The CDR3 DNA sequence: TGCGCCAGCAGCTTCAGTGACAGGGAGGACGTCCTGACTTTC.